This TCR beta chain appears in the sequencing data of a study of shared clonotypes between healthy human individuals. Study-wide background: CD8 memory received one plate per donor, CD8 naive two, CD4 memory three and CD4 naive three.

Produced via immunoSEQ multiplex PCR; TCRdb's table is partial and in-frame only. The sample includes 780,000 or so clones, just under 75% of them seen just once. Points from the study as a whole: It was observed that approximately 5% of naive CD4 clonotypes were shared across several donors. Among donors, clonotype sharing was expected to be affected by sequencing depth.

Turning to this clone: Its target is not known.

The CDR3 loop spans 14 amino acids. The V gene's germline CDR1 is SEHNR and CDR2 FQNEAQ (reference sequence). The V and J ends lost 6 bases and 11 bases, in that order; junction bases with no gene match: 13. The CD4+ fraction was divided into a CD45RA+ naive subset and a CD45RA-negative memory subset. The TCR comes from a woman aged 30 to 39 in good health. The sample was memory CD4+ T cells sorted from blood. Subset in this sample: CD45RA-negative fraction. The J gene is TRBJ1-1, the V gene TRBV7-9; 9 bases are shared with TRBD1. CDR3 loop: CASRFSGQGLGAFF. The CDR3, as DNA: TGTGCCAGCAGGTTCTCTGGACAGGGGCTAGGGGCTTTCTTT.